Below, one T cell receptor (beta chain) is given with its context. Its antigen is as yet unknown. The germline gives CDR1 SGHNT, CDR2 YYREEE (reference sequence). Trimming stripped 4 bases from V and 0 bases from J, with 18 bases between. The CDR3 covers 17 residues. The sample belongs to a study of vaccination effects on CD4 cells after COVID-19. Study conclusions and caveats: Marked clonal contraction of infection- and vaccine-induced clones was seen late after vaccination. Only a single clone (1 of 255 vaccine-induced clones in healthy vaccinees) cross-reacted with common cold coronaviruses.

The method was immunoSEQ multiplex PCR; TCRdb's version includes in-frame clones alone and lacks a portion of them. The data show about 22,000 clones, roughly 75% seen once. ViraFEST used viral peptide pools to expand antigen-specific CD4+ T cells before sequencing. Following 10 days of culture, CD4+ T cells were isolated. All vaccine recipients tested negative for nucleocapsid antibodies and had never contracted SARS-CoV-2 infection. The V and J genes are TRBV5-4 and TRBJ2-3; no definite D call. Specimen: CD4+ T cells from PBMCs cultured with HCoV-NL63 spike peptides, collected before COVID-19 vaccination. The source of this sequence is a human donor who received a COVID-19 vaccine. CDR3 bases: TGTGCCAGCAGCGTCGCCCCCGGGCAAAGAAGCACAGATACGCAGTATTTT. Translation gives CASSVAPGQRSTDTQYF.